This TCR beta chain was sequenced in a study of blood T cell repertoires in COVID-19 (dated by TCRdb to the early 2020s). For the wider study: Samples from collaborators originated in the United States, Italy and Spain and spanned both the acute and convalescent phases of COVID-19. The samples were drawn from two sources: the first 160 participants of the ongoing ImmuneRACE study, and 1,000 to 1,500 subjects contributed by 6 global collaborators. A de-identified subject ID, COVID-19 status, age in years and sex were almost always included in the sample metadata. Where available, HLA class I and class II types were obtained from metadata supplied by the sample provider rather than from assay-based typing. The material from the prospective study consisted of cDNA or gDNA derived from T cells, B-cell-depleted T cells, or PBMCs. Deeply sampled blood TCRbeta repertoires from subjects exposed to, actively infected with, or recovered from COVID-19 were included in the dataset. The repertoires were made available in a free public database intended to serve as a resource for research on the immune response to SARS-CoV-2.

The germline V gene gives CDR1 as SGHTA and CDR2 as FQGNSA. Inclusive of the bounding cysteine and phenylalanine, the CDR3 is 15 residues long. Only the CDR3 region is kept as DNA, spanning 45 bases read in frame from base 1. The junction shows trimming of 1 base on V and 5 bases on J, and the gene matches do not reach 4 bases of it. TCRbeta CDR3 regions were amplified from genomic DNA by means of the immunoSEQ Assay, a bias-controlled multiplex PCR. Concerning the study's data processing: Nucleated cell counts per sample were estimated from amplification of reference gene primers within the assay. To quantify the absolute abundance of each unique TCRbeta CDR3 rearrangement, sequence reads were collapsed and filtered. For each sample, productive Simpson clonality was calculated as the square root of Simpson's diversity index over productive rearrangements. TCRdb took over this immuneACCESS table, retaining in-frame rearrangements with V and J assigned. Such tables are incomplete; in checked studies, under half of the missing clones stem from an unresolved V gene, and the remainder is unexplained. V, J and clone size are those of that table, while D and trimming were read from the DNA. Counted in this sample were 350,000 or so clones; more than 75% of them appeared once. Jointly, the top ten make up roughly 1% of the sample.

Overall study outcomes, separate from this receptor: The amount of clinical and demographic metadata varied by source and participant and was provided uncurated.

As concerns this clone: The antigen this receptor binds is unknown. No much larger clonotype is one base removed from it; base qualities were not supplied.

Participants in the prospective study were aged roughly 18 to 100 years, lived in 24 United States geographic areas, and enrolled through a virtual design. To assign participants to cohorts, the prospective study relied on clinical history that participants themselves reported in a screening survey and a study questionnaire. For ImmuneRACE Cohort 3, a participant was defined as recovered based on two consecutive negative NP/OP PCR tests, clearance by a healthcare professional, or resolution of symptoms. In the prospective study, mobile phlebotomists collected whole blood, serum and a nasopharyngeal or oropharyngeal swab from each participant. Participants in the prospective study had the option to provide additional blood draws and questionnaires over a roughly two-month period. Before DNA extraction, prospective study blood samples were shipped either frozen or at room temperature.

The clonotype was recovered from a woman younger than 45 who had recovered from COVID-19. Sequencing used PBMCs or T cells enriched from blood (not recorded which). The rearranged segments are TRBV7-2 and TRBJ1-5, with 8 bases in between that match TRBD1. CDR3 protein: CASSLVAGGDQPQHF. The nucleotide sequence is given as TGTGCCAGCAGCTTAGTAGCAGGGGGCGATCAGCCCCAGCATTTT.